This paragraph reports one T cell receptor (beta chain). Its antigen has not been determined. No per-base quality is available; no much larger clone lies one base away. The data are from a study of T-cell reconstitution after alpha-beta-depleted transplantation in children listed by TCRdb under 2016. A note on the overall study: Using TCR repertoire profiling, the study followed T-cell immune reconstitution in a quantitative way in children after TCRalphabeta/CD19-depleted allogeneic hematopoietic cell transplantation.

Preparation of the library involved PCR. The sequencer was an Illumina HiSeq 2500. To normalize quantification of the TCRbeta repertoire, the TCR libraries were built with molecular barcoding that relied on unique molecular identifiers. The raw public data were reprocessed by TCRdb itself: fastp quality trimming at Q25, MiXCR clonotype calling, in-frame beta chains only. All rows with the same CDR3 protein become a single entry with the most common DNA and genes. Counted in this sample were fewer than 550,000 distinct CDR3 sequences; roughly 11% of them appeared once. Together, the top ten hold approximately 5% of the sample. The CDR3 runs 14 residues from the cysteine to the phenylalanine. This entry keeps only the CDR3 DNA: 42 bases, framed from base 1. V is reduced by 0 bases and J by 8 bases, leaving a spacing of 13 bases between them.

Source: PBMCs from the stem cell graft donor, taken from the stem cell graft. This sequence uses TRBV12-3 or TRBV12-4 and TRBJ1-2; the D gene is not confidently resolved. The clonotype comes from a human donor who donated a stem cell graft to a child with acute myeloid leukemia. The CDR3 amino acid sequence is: CASSLAATAGGYTF. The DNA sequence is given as TGTGCCAGCAGTTTAGCAGCCACAGCGGGCGGCTACACCTTC.